This T cell receptor (beta chain) was sequenced for a study of T-cell reconstitution after alpha-beta-depleted transplantation in children (dated by TCRdb to between 2015 and 2016). Notes on the research overall: Using TCR repertoire profiling, the study quantitatively followed how T-cell immune reconstitution unfolded in children after TCRalphabeta/CD19-depleted allogeneic hematopoietic cell transplantation.

Library preparation used PCR. Reads for this sample came from an Illumina HiSeq 2500. TCR library preparation used molecular barcoding, with unique molecular identifiers applied to normalize quantification of the TCRbeta repertoire. TCRdb handled the public reads itself, with Q25 trimming in fastp and clone calling in MiXCR, and kept productive beta chains. Under each unique CDR3 protein, matching rows form one entry showing the most common genes and DNA. Recorded for this sample are 440,000 or so distinct CDR3 sequences; around 46% of them occurred a single time. 27% of the sample goes to the ten largest clones. As concerns this clonotype: The antigen it recognizes is unknown. The sample holds no much larger clone one base away, and base qualities are not on file.

The CDR1 and CDR2 encoded by the germline V gene are SGHTA and FQGNSA. The CDR3, from cysteine to phenylalanine, totals 15 residues. CDR3 DNA only is kept here, 45 bases in frame from base 1. Cut back by 4 bases and 6 bases, the V and J ends lie 19 bases apart. The treatment or condition label on this specimen signifies: allogeneic hematopoietic cell transplantation with graft depleted of TCRalphabeta T cells and CD19 B cells. The transplant recipients were children given TCRalphabeta/CD19-depleted allogeneic hematopoietic cell grafts. The investigation overall reported the following: The high TCRbeta diversity at day 60 in some patients was ascribed to recipient T cells and intrathymic progenitors that had survived conditioning. Apparently early alphabetaT-cell count recovery about two months after transplant reportedly relied on only several hundred rapidly expanded clones derived from non-depleted graft cells. The frequencies of hyperexpanded clones fell over the following months, and after one year, T-cell counts and TCRbeta diversity were mostly attributed to newly produced T cells.

The sequencing used PBMCs, collected before TCRalphabeta/CD19-depleted stem cell transplant. The receptor chain draws on TRBV7-2 and TRBJ2-7; matching of 6 bases hints at TRBD2 as the D gene. The clonotype originates from a girl aged 2 to 9 with aplastic anemia, due to receive a stem cell transplant. The sequenced DNA is TGTGCCAGCAGCTCCGGAGGCGCCGGGGGACTCGAGCAGTACTTC. It codes for CASSSGGAGGLEQYF. Reference TRBV7-2 and TRBJ2-7 proteins supply the regions before and after the CDR3; the full variable domain is: GAGVSQSPSNKVTEKGKDVELRCDPISGHTALYWYRQSLGQGLEFLIYFQGNSAPDKSGLPSDRFSAERTGGSVSTLTIQRTQQEDSAVYLCASSSGGAGGLEQYFGPGTRLTVT.